This TCR beta chain comes out of a study of cytomegalovirus exposure and HLA in healthy donors (dated by TCRdb to about 2017). For the wider study: The roughly 700 repertoires of the first cohort and the roughly 120 validation repertoires were produced on the same platform, according to a later analysis. The study aimed to test whether cataloging public T cell receptors could reveal signatures of past pathogen exposure. Besides the first cohort of roughly 640 subjects, a separate validation cohort made up of 120 different subjects was used. To predict cytomegalovirus infection status, the study brought together high-throughput TCR immunosequencing, statistical association of individual TCRs with disease status, and machine learning. Study-level results and caveats: In the study, around 150 TCR beta chains were listed as associated with cytomegalovirus. In vitro tests confirmed that a few of the cytomegalovirus-associated TCR beta chains recognize cytomegalovirus antigens. It was suggested by the authors that the approach could potentially be generalized to other disease states and immunological phenotypes. The classifier was reported to diagnose cytomegalovirus status with high specificity and sensitivity in both the original cohort and the validation cohort. All 120 or so repertoires were used to score co-occurrence in the validation cohort in a later analysis, because that analysis had no HLA typing for the cohort. Most TCR sequences were seen in very few donors, while some public TCRs were found in many individuals. Of the cluster scores, 90% to 95% were above 0 in a later analysis, which found that TCRs clustered in the first cohort also tended to co-occur in the approximately 120 validation repertoires.

V loses 4 bases at its end and J loses 4 bases; junction bases beyond the gene matches: 9. From cysteine to phenylalanine, the CDR3 is 14 amino acids long. The kept DNA is CDR3 alone, 42 bases in frame from the first base. CDR1 SQVTM and CDR2 ANQGSEA were looked up in the germline V gene. Library preparation used the immunoSEQ multiplex PCR assay. Turning to the authors' computational methods: To diagnose cytomegalovirus status from the catalog of TCR beta chain sequences, a statistical classification framework was built. TCRdb holds this immuneACCESS table with in-frame rearrangements only. Some clones are missing; in checked studies, unresolved V genes explain under half, and the rest has no known cause. V and J calls and clone size follow that table, whereas D and trimming were derived from the DNA. The sample data list 200,000 to 250,000 clones, and 80% to 90% of these were observed just once. Together, the top ten hold approximately 2% of the sample.

This clone was found once. The target of this receptor is not known. Base quality data are lacking; no much larger clone is found one base away. Separate from the roughly 660-subject first cohort, the validation cohort of 95 to 150 subjects was the group to which the donors belonged. This receptor was taken from a woman aged 18-30 years in good health and CMV-seropositive. The receptor chain draws on TRBV29-1 and TRBJ2-5; 7 middle bases align to TRBD2. Sequencing was performed on PBMCs. The bases read TGCAGCGTTGTTGGCGGGAGCGGCAGAGAGACCCAGTACTTC. It translates to CSVVGGSGRETQYF.